This T cell receptor beta chain was recovered during a study of blood T cell repertoires in COVID-19. Study summary: Both acute and convalescent COVID-19 samples were obtained from the United States, Italy and Spain.

Original analysis: Reference gene primer amplification in the assay estimated nucleated cell counts. TCRdb's table, derived via immunoSEQ multiplex PCR, lists solely in-frame clones and lacks some. V and J calls and clone size come straight from that table; D and trimming were deduced from the DNA. Of under 200,000 clones in the sample, about 89% are singletons; the top ten hold 2.5%. V gave up 3 bases and J gave up 8 bases, with 16 bases separating them. The germline V gene has CDR1 SGHDN and CDR2 FVKESK. This CDR3 region has 14 residues. V and J are TRBV14 and TRBJ1-2, with D uncertain. This TCR was recovered from a man aged 40-49 years with active or convalescent COVID-19. Sequencing was done on a sample of peripheral blood. For the CDR3, the DNA is TGTGCCAGCAGCCAGACACCAGGAGGATGGGGCTACACCTTC. It specifies CASSQTPGGWGYTF.